This TCR beta chain was observed in a study of response to subunit inactivated influenza vaccine. TCRdb re-derived calls from the RT-PCR reads in MiXCR, one entry per CDR3 protein. The sample contains about 700,000 distinct CDR3 sequences, around 15% of which appear only once. The CDR3 has 16 amino acids. Trimming removed 0 bases at V and 0 bases at J, with 9 bases between. Germline V gene sequence: CDR1 SGHVS, CDR2 FQNEAQ. Study-level findings and limits: Each seasonal influenza vaccination, the authors suggested, recruits few new T cells.

Details on this clonotype: Its antigen is unknown.

The rearrangement links TRBV7-8 to TRBJ2-1, with D unresolved. This receptor was identified in a man aged 45 to 65 who received an inactivated influenza vaccine. The input for sequencing was PBMCs from blood, taken 14 to 15 days before vaccination. CDR3 in amino acids: CASSLAPRLSYNEQFF. The CDR3 DNA sequence: TGTGCCAGCAGCTTAGCCCCTCGACTCTCCTACAATGAGCAGTTCTTC.